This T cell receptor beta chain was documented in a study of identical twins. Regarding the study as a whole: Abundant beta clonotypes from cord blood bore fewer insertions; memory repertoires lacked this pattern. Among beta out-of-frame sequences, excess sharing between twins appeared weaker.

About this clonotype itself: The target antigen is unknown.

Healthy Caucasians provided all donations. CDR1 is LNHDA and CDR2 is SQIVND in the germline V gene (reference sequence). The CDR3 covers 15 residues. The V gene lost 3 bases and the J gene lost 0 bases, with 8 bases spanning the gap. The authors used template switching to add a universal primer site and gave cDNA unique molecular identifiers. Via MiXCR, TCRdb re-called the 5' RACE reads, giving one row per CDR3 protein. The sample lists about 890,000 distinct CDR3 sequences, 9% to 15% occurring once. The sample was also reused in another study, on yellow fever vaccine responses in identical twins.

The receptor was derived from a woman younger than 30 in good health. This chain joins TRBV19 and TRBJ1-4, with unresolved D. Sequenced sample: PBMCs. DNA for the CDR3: TGTGCCAGTAGTATTCCCAGACCAACTAATGAAAAACTGTTTTTT. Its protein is CASSIPRPTNEKLFF.